The 19 T cell receptor beta chains presented below share a single source sample, sequenced in a study of shared clonotypes between healthy human individuals. Here immunoSEQ multiplex PCR was the method, and the copy in TCRdb shows in-frame clones only, minus some. The repertoire has millions of clones, 95% of them found once; the top ten carry approximately 0.13%. Sequenced sample: naive CD4+ T cells sorted from blood. Subset specified: CD45RA+ positively selected. The receptor set was obtained from a man between 18 and 35 years old in good health.

V and J are TRBV30 and TRBJ1-5; D gene unclear. V lost 3 bases and J 9 bases, leaving 15 bases between the germline ends. The CDR3 covers 13 residues. Germline CDR1 GTSNPN, CDR2 SVGIG (reference sequence). CDR3 sequence (DNA): TGTGCCTGGAGCGAAAACCCCCGGGGGCCCCAGCATTTT. Its protein is CAWSENPRGPQHF.

This chain links TRBV28 with TRBJ2-7; the match to TRBD2 covers 8 bases. V gave up 4 bases and J gave up 1 base; unmatched junction bases: 3. The CDR3 runs 14 residues. Germline-derived CDR1 and CDR2 are MDHEN and SYDVKM. The CDR3 is CASSSRGGSYEQYF. The CDR3 DNA reads as TGTGCCAGCAGTTCCCGGGGGGGGTCCTACGAGCAGTACTTC.

The chain employs TRBV10-3 and TRBJ2-7, with TRBD2 matching over 9 bases. V trimming: 7 bases; J trimming: 2 bases; junction bases outside the gene matches: 9. Germline CDR1 is ENHRY and CDR2 is SYGVKD. CDR3 length equals 15 residues. As DNA, the CDR3 is TGTGCCATCAATAAACTAGCGGGTGATACCTACGAGCAGTACTTC. Translation gives CAINKLAGDTYEQYF.

The rearrangement joins TRBV5-1 to TRBJ2-5; D is unclear. Germline CDR1 SGHRS, CDR2 YFSETQ. The CDR3 covers 15 residues. The ends were cut back, 4 bases at V and 7 bases at J, with 20 bases in the middle. CDR3 amino acids: CASSGFPSDLGTQYF. CDR3 coding DNA: TGCGCCAGCAGCGGTTTTCCCTCAGATCTCGGGACCCAGTACTTC.

As for this clone: The sample contains more than one DNA sequence encoding this CDR3. The chain combines TRBV10-2 with TRBJ2-5; TRBD2 matches at 13 bases. The V segment lost 11 bases and the J segment 5 bases; nucleotides outside the gene matches: 5. Germline CDR1 reads WSHSY; CDR2 reads SAAADI. The CDR3 loop spans 13 amino acids. The CDR3 DNA follows: TGCGCCTCCGGACTAGCGGGAGTCGAGACCCAGTACTTC. Protein product: CASGLAGVETQYF.

The chain recombines TRBV6-1 with TRBJ2-5, with 11 positions matching TRBD2. This CDR3 spans 14 amino acids. The germline gives CDR1 MNHNS, CDR2 SASEGT. J was trimmed by 4 bases and V by 6 bases; bases with no gene match: 4. CDR3 DNA sequence: TGTGCCAGCAGCACACTAGCGGGAGTAGAGACCCAGTACTTC. Its protein is CASSTLAGVETQYF.

The chain is built from TRBV7-6 and TRBJ2-3, with TRBD2 matching 8 bases. CDR3 length: 16 residues. Trimming cost V 4 bases and J 0 bases; bases outside gene matches: 6. The V gene's germline CDR1 is SGHVS and CDR2 FNYEAQ. The CDR3 nucleotides read TGTGCCAGCAGCTCGGGTGCGGGAGGAAGCACAGATACGCAGTATTTT. This translates into CASSSGAGGSTDTQYF.

V and J are TRBV5-5 and TRBJ1-6; 7 bases match TRBD1. Germline loops: CDR1 SGHKS, CDR2 YYEKEE (reference sequence). The CDR3 is 15 residues long. J lost 5 bases, V lost 2 bases, and 4 bases had no gene match. The CDR3 loop reads CASSFNRGNNSPLHF. The CDR3, as DNA: TGTGCCAGCAGCTTTAACAGGGGAAATAATTCACCCCTCCACTTT. The full variable domain, in which reference TRBV5-5 and TRBJ1-6 provide the parts outside the CDR3, is DAGVTQSPTHLIKTRGQQVTLRCSPISGHKSVSWYQQVLGQGPQFIFQYYEKEERGRGNFPDRFSARQFPNYSSELNVNALLLGDSALYLCASSFNRGNNSPLHFGNGTRLTVT.

This clone was counted a single time. V is TRBV7-2 and J is TRBJ2-5, with 8 bases aligning to TRBD1. V was clipped by 5 bases and J by 8 bases; unmatched bases: 7. CDR1 is SGHTA and CDR2 is FQGNSA in the germline V gene. This CDR3 comprises 13 residues. CDR3 nucleotide sequence: TGTGCCAGCAGCGTCGACAGGGGTTCAACCCAGTACTTC. This translates into CASSVDRGSTQYF.

V is TRBV28 and J is TRBJ1-2; a weak D match, TRBD1 (6 bases). V shed 4 bases and J shed 3 bases, with 15 bases lying between them. Germline lookup yields CDR1 MDHEN and CDR2 SYDVKM. CDR3 length equals 15 residues. This CDR3 reads CASSSTGGHHYGYTF. CDR3 sequence (DNA): TGTGCCAGCAGTTCCACCGGGGGACACCACTATGGCTACACCTTC.

CDR3 amino acids: CASSLNQGYQETQYF. The CDR3 bases are TGTGCCAGCAGCTTAAACCAGGGGTACCAAGAGACCCAGTACTTC. The chain uses TRBV7-2 and TRBJ2-5; a weak D match, TRBD1 (6 bases). Germline assignment: CDR1 SGHTA and CDR2 FQGNSA. The CDR3 totals 15 residues. Trimming shortened V by 2 bases and J by 0 bases, and 10 bases separated the two germline ends. Combining the CDR3 with reference TRBV7-2 and TRBJ2-5 gives the whole variable domain GAGVSQSPSNKVTEKGKDVELRCDPISGHTALYWYRQSLGQGLEFLIYFQGNSAPDKSGLPSDRFSAERTGGSVSTLTIQRTQQEDSAVYLCASSLNQGYQETQYFGPGTRLLVL.

The V call is TRBV7-9, the J call TRBJ2-1; possibly TRBD2 for D (6 bases). Trimming cost V 8 bases and J 0 bases, with 14 bases left between them. Germline values: CDR1 SEHNR, CDR2 FQNEAQ (reference sequence). This CDR3 is 15 amino acids long. Written as DNA, the CDR3 is TGTGCCAGCCCCCGGAGTAGCGGCTCCTACAATGAGCAGTTCTTC. Translated, it gives CASPRSSGSYNEQFF.

The chain has TRBV10-2 and TRBJ2-1; D is unclear. V lost 7 bases and J lost 0, with 10 bases in between. Germline loops: CDR1 WSHSY, CDR2 SAAADI. This CDR3 region has 14 residues. The CDR3 loop reads CASNQVSSYNEQFF. For the CDR3, the DNA is TGCGCCAGCAACCAGGTGAGCTCCTACAATGAGCAGTTCTTC.

The rearrangement uses TRBV13 and TRBJ1-5; D remains ambiguous. The ends were cut back, 1 base at V and 4 bases at J, with 2 bases in the middle. The CDR3 sequence is 12 residues long. Germline values: CDR1 PRHDT, CDR2 FYEKMQ (reference sequence). The CDR3 DNA reads TGTGCCAGCAGCTTAGCAAATCAGCCCCAGCATTTT. Amino acid sequence: CASSLANQPQHF.

This chain joins TRBV5-6 and TRBJ2-2; maybe TRBD1 (5 bases). In germline, CDR1 is SGHDT, CDR2 YYEEEE. The CDR3 consists of 15 residues. Trimming shortened V by 4 bases and J by 5 bases, and 15 bases separated the two germline ends. CDR3 bases: TGTGCCAGCAGCCATTTAGGGCAGGGTACCGGGGAGCTGTTTTTT. This sequence encodes CASSHLGQGTGELFF.

V and J are TRBV7-2 and TRBJ1-2; no reliable D call. The CDR3 spans 15 residues. Germline V lookup: CDR1 SGHTA, CDR2 FQGNSA. Trimming cost V 5 bases and J 1 base, with 14 bases left between them. CDR3 protein: CASSDRTRGNYGYTF. The CDR3 coding sequence is TGTGCCAGCAGCGACCGGACCCGGGGTAACTATGGCTACACCTTC.

This sequence joins TRBV10-1 and TRBJ2-2, with a possible D match to TRBD2 (9 bases). The CDR3 contains 17 residues. CDR1 and CDR2 from the germline V gene are WNHNN and SYGVQD (reference sequence). V shed 7 bases and J shed 6 bases, with 24 bases lying between them. Written as DNA, the CDR3 is TGCGCCAGCATGGACAGGGTGATAGCGGGAGAGGCCGGGGAGCTGTTTTTT. Translation: CASMDRVIAGEAGELFF.

V is TRBV30 and J is TRBJ1-5; 10 nucleotides agree with TRBD1. V lost 1 base to trimming and J lost 2 bases; unmatched junction nucleotides: 5. The CDR3 totals 16 residues. The germline V gene has CDR1 GTSNPN and CDR2 SVGIG (reference sequence). CDR3: CAWSGTGTGGNQPQHF. CDR3 nucleotides: TGTGCCTGGAGTGGAACCGGGACAGGGGGCAATCAGCCCCAGCATTTT.

The J gene is TRBJ2-7, the V gene TRBV7-9; perhaps TRBD1 as D (5 bases). The CDR3 consists of 14 residues. The germline CDR1 and CDR2 sequences are SEHNR and FQNEAQ (reference sequence). Between the trimmed V and J ends, which lost 1 base and 0 bases, there was a span of 7 bases. CDR3 loop: CASSLEGPSYEQYF. In DNA, the CDR3 is TGTGCCAGCAGCTTAGAGGGGCCCTCCTACGAGCAGTACTTC.